The rows below give T cell receptor beta chains drawn from one sample of a study of a mutant IDH1 vaccine in newly diagnosed glioma. Antigens for these TCRs are unknown. Here immunoSEQ multiplex PCR was the method, and the copy in TCRdb shows in-frame clones only, minus some. The data contain roughly 30,000 clones, roughly three quarters of them seen just once; the ten biggest clones take up approximately 23%. Source: PBMCs, taken from a glioma patient whose treatment included an IDH1 peptide vaccine. The receptors here all came from a man aged 30-40 years with glioma. Both conserved end residues are part of each CDR3. The order of the fields is clone size, V gene, J gene, D gene, CDR3 DNA, CDR3 protein. D genes are given only for firm matches. Some rows mark clone size as missing; the rest say once, few, many or name a class of expanded clone.

>-|TRBV5-1|TRBJ2-7|-
TGCGCCAGCAGCTTGGAAGCCAGCTACGAGCAGTACTTC
CASSLEASYEQYF
>once|TRBV6-1|TRBJ2-7|TRBD1
TGTGCCAGCAGATGGACAGGGGCGACCTACGAGCAGTACTTC
CASRWTGATYEQYF
>-|TRBV10-3|TRBJ2-1|TRBD2
TGTGCCATCAGCACGACTAGCGGGAGTTACAATGAGCAGTTCTTC
CAISTTSGSYNEQFF
>few|TRBV7-2|TRBJ1-6|TRBD1
TGTGCCAGCATGGACAGGGAACATTCACCCCTCCACTTT
CASMDREHSPLHF
>-|TRBV7-2|TRBJ2-5|TRBD2
TGTGCCAGCAGCTTACGGCTAGCGGGGGGTCTAATGTACCAAGAGACCCAGTACTTC
CASSLRLAGGLMYQETQYF
>-|TRBV13|TRBJ2-3|TRBD1
TGTGCCAGCAGCAAGAAACAGGGGGCCTACAGCACAGATACGCAGTATTTT
CASSKKQGAYSTDTQYF
>-|TRBV5-1|TRBJ2-5|-
TGCGCCAGCAGTTCCGACAGGCCGACCAGAGAGACCCAGTACTTC
CASSSDRPTRETQYF
>-|TRBV4-1|TRBJ1-2|-
TGCGCCAGCAGCCAAGGCCCGGCAGATAACTATGGCTACACCTTC
CASSQGPADNYGYTF
>-|TRBV30|TRBJ2-2|-
TGTGCCTGGGATGATAGACTGTACACCGGGGAGCTGTTTTTT
CAWDDRLYTGELFF
>-|TRBV11-3|TRBJ2-7|-
TGTGCCAGCAGCTTAGGCAGGGGAGGAGAGCAGTACTTC
CASSLGRGGEQYF
>-|TRBV25-1|TRBJ2-4|-
TGTGCCAGCAGTGATCCCGGGAGAAACATTCAGTACTTC
CASSDPGRNIQYF
>-|TRBV30|TRBJ1-6|TRBD1
TGTGCCTCTTCATGGGACAGAAGTGGATCACCCCTCCACTTT
CASSWDRSGSPLHF
>-|TRBV29-1|TRBJ2-7|TRBD2
TGCAGCGTGGAGTTAAGAGGACTAGGGCTGAGGGAGCAGTACTTC
CSVELRGLGLREQYF
>few|TRBV28|TRBJ1-1|TRBD1
TGTGCCAGCAGTTTTGGGACAGAGAACACTGAAGCTTTCTTT
CASSFGTENTEAFF
>-|TRBV4-3|TRBJ2-1|-
TGCGCCAGCAGCCAAGAACAGGGATCCTACAATGAGCAGTTCTTC
CASSQEQGSYNEQFF
>-|TRBV7-6|TRBJ2-2|TRBD2
TGTGCCAGCAGCCCCCTACGGGGGGAAGACACCGGGGAGCTGTTTTTT
CASSPLRGEDTGELFF
>few|TRBV11-2|TRBJ1-2|-
TGTGCCAGCAGCTCCTCAGGACGCCGGGTGGACTATGGCTACACCTTC
CASSSSGRRVDYGYTF
>-|TRBV2|TRBJ1-2|-
TGTGCCAGCTTTATCTATGGCTACACCTTC
CASFIYGYTF
>-|TRBV29-1|TRBJ2-2|TRBD1
TGCAGCGCCGGGACAGGGAACGGGGAGCTGTTTTTT
CSAGTGNGELFF
>few|TRBV1|TRBJ2-7|-
TGCACCAGCAGCCAAGACGAGGGGCGGATTCTCTACGAGCAGTACTTC
CTSSQDEGRILYEQYF
>-|TRBV6-1|TRBJ1-6|-
TGTGCCAGCAGGGTCGTGGACGAAAATTCACCCCTCCACTTT
CASRVVDENSPLHF
>-|TRBV2|TRBJ2-3|-
TGTGCCAGCAGTAGGACAGGAGGGGATACGCAGTATTTT
CASSRTGGDTQYF
>-|TRBV5-6|TRBJ1-4|TRBD1
TGTGCCAGCAGCTTGCGAGAGGACAGGAGGCGAGAAAAACTGTTTTTT
CASSLREDRRREKLFF
>-|TRBV30|TRBJ1-1|TRBD1
TGTGCCTGGAGTTTAACCCAGGGGGTTTGGACTGAAGCTTTCTTT
CAWSLTQGVWTEAFF
>-|TRBV27|TRBJ2-2|-
TGTGCCAGCAGTTTAAGACCCGGGGAGCTGTTTTTT
CASSLRPGELFF
>few|TRBV5-4|TRBJ2-2|-
TGTGCCAGCAGCTTGCAGAACACCGGGGAGCTGTTTTTT
CASSLQNTGELFF
>-|TRBV5-3|TRBJ1-5|-
TGTGCCAGAAGCTTGGTCCCGGTTAGCAATCAGCCCCAGCATTTT
CARSLVPVSNQPQHF
>few|TRBV7-9|TRBJ1-2|-
TGTGCCAGCAGCTTCCCCGGGACGGTCGCCCATGGCTACACCTTC
CASSFPGTVAHGYTF
>-|TRBV19|TRBJ2-7|-
TGTGCCAGTAGATGGGGCGACGAGCAGTACTTC
CASRWGDEQYF
>once|TRBV30|TRBJ1-2|-
TGTGCCTGGACTAGGGCTAACTATGGCTACACCTTC
CAWTRANYGYTF
>few|TRBV4-3|TRBJ1-4|-
TGCGCCAGCAGCCAAGGACAGCAAGATGAAAAACTGTTTTTT
CASSQGQQDEKLFF
>few|TRBV14|TRBJ1-4|-
TGTGCCAGCAGCCAAAGAGTTCAACCTAATGAAAAACTGTTTTTT
CASSQRVQPNEKLFF
>-|TRBV5-4|TRBJ1-4|-
TGTGCCAGCAGCTTGGAACGGAGTAATGAAAAACTGTTTTTT
CASSLERSNEKLFF
>-|TRBV13|TRBJ2-4|TRBD1
TGTGCCAGCAGCTTACGCAACCCCCCGGGTATCGCGGGACAGGGCAAAAACATTCAGTACTTC
CASSLRNPPGIAGQGKNIQYF
>-|TRBV27|TRBJ2-7|TRBD2
TGTGCCAGCAGTTTAGCGGGTATAGCGGGGCCCTACGAGCAGTACTTC
CASSLAGIAGPYEQYF
>-|TRBV28|TRBJ2-7|-
TGTGCCAGCAGTTTTATGTCGGGGGTCCACGAGCAGTACTTC
CASSFMSGVHEQYF
>-|TRBV6-5|TRBJ1-1|-
TGTGCCAGCAGTTACTCAGCACTGGGGGCTGAAGCTTTCTTT
CASSYSALGAEAFF
>-|TRBV19|TRBJ1-5|TRBD1
TGTGCCAGTAGTGCTACAGGGGGCGGAAGCAATCAGCCCCAGCATTTT
CASSATGGGSNQPQHF
>once|TRBV20-1|TRBJ2-5|-
TGCAGTGCAGGCCGCGAAGAGGCCCAGTACTTC
CSAGREEAQYF
>-|TRBV14|TRBJ2-2|-
TGTGCCAGCAGCCAAGAGGGCACGGACACCGGGGAGCTGTTTTTT
CASSQEGTDTGELFF